The 13 T cell receptor beta chains in this list originate from one sample, sequenced in a study of blood T cell repertoires in COVID-19. The repertoire was sequenced with immunoSEQ multiplex PCR; TCRdb's copy has only in-frame clones and lacks some. Altogether tens of thousands of clones are present, approximately 90% being singletons, with the ten largest covering around 9.1%. Material for sequencing was PBMCs or T cells enriched from blood (not recorded which). The origin of the receptors is a woman between 40 and 50 years old who had recovered from COVID-19.

The chain carries TRBV5-4 and TRBJ2-5, with 12 bases that match TRBD2. CDR1 and CDR2 from the germline V gene are SGHNT and YYREEE (reference sequence). Losses at the gene ends were 0 bases for V and 5 bases for J; bases not matched to a gene: 5. The CDR3 covers 16 residues. CDR3 nucleotides: TGTGCCAGCAGCTTGGGAGGACTAGCGGGGAGGGAGACCCAGTACTTC. Protein sequence: CASSLGGLAGRETQYF.

The V call is TRBV5-4, the J call TRBJ2-2, with TRBD1 identical over 9 bases. The V segment lost 3 bases and the J segment 6 bases; nucleotides outside the gene matches: 12. CDR1 is SGHNT and CDR2 is YYREEE in the germline V gene (reference sequence). This CDR3 is built from 17 residues. CDR3: CASSSWRSTGGSGELFF. The CDR3 coding sequence is TGTGCCAGCAGCTCCTGGAGGTCTACAGGGGGCTCCGGGGAGCTGTTTTTT. The whole variable domain, filled in from reference TRBV5-4 and TRBJ2-2, reads ETGVTQSPTHLIKTRGQQVTLRCSSQSGHNTVSWYQQALGQGPQFIFQYYREEENGRGNFPPRFSGLQFPNYSSELNVNALELDDSALYLCASSSWRSTGGSGELFFGEGSRLTVL.

This chain links TRBV19 with TRBJ1-1; 7 bases line up with TRBD1. This CDR3 has 14 residues. Losses at the gene ends were 1 base for V and 7 bases for J; bases not matched to a gene: 6. Germline CDR1 is LNHDA and CDR2 is SQIVND (reference sequence). DNA of the CDR3: TGTGCCAGTAGTATAGGGGGGGACAGACATGAAGCTTTCTTT. Its translation: CASSIGGDRHEAFF.

The V call is TRBV5-1, the J call TRBJ1-6; D perhaps matches TRBD1 (5 bases). V lost 4 bases and J 8 bases, leaving 13 bases between the germline ends. Germline CDR1 SGHRS, CDR2 YFSETQ. This CDR3 has 14 amino acids. Written as DNA, the CDR3 is TGCGCCAGCAGCCGCACAGGAGGGGATTCACCCCTCCACTTT. This codes for CASSRTGGDSPLHF.

This clone was found once. This sequence joins TRBV10-3 and TRBJ2-7; perhaps TRBD2 as D (6 bases). The CDR3 runs to 14 residues. Germline CDR1 is ENHRY and CDR2 is SYGVKD. Trimming removed 3 bases at V and 3 bases at J, with 12 bases between. CDR3 sequence (DNA): TGTGCCATCAGTGATCGAGGAGGGCTCTACGAGCAGTACTTC. Encoded protein: CAISDRGGLYEQYF.

This rearrangement joins TRBV4-2 to TRBJ2-3; 14 bases map to TRBD2. V shed 4 bases and J 1 base; nucleotides not matched to a gene: 4. The CDR3 length is 17 residues. CDR1 LGHNA and CDR2 YNFKEQ come from the germline V gene. CDR3: CASSPRLAGGGTDTQYF. CDR3 DNA sequence: TGTGCCAGCAGCCCTCGACTAGCGGGGGGGGGCACAGATACGCAGTATTTT.

The rearrangement joins TRBV4-2 to TRBJ1-3; tentatively, D is TRBD1 (5 bases). The V end lost 1 base, the J end lost 2 bases, and 15 bases lay between the germline ends. The CDR3 is 17 residues long. Per the germline V gene, CDR1 is LGHNA and CDR2 is YNFKEQ. In DNA form, the CDR3 reads TGTGCCAGCAGCCAAGTTAGTGGCAGGGCGGCTGGAAACACCATATATTTT. It translates to CASSQVSGRAAGNTIYF.

To note about this clone: This sample includes further DNA sequences coding for the same CDR3. The chain uses TRBV2 and TRBJ1-3; D not certain. Germline V gene data show CDR1 as SNHLY and CDR2 as FYNNEI. Deletions cut 4 bases from V and 2 bases from J, with 9 bases between. This CDR3 region has 14 residues. The CDR3 loop is CASSVEGTGNTIYF. The CDR3 DNA follows: TGTGCCAGCAGTGTGGAGGGAACTGGAAACACCATATATTTT.

The V and J genes are TRBV6-1 and TRBJ2-1; 12 nucleotides match TRBD1. The CDR3 is 15 residues long. V shed 2 bases and J 8 bases; nucleotides not matched to a gene: 4. Germline V lookup: CDR1 MNHNS, CDR2 SASEGT. In nucleotides, the CDR3 is TGTGCCAGCAGTGAAAGGGACAGGGGGCTGGATGAGCAGTTCTTC. This sequence encodes CASSERDRGLDEQFF.

The genes are TRBV20-1 and TRBJ1-1; D is uncertain. Germline CDR1 and CDR2: DFQATT and SNEGSKA (reference sequence). This CDR3 is built from 11 residues. The germline V and J ends were trimmed by 3 bases and 1 base, with 3 bases remaining between them. CDR3 coding DNA: TGCAGTGCTAGCCAGAACACTGAAGCTTTCTTT. It codes for CSASQNTEAFF.

The gene calls are TRBV6-1 and TRBJ1-2; no clear D gene. This CDR3 region has 14 residues. Trimming removed 3 bases at V and 4 bases at J, with 12 bases between. Per germline, CDR1 MNHNS and CDR2 SASEGT. CDR3: CASSDPRDFYGYTF. The CDR3 DNA sequence: TGTGCCAGCAGTGACCCCCGAGACTTCTATGGCTACACCTTC.

The sample holds a few counts of this clone. J is TRBJ1-1 and V is TRBV6-5; TRBD1 is a possible D gene (5 bases). CDR1 is MNHEY, CDR2 SVGAGI, per germline. The CDR3 runs 14 residues. V was pared by 6 bases and J by 4 bases, with 15 bases between. CDR3 DNA sequence: TGTGCCAGCAGCCCCGTGGGGGAGGGCACTGAAGCTTTCTTT. Translating gives CASSPVGEGTEAFF.

The chain couples TRBV29-1 to TRBJ1-1, with 8 bases fitting TRBD1. In germline, CDR1 is SQVTM, CDR2 ANQGSEA. V shed 2 bases and J 0 bases; nucleotides not matched to a gene: 5. The CDR3 length is 15 residues. In DNA, the CDR3 is TGCAGCGTTGAACGGGCGACAGGGGTGAACACTGAAGCTTTCTTT. This translates into CSVERATGVNTEAFF. Supplemented by reference TRBV29-1 and TRBJ1-1, the full variable domain reads SAVISQKPSRDICQRGTSLTIQCQVDSQVTMMFWYRQQPGQSLTLIATANQGSEATYESGFVIDKFPISRPNLTFSTLTVSNMSPEDSSIYLCSVERATGVNTEAFFGQGTRLTVV.